The sequence of this T cell receptor (beta chain) was determined in a study of blood T cell repertoires in COVID-19. Study background: The samples span acute and convalescent COVID-19 from the United States, Italy and Spain. The analysed material was cDNA or gDNA that came from T cells, B-cell-depleted T cells, or PBMCs.

In the source study's methods: For nucleated cells, counts were estimated from reference gene primer amplification. Repertoires were generated with immunoSEQ multiplex PCR, while TCRdb's copy carries only in-frame clones and drops some. V, J and clone size derive from that table, while D and trimming were established from the DNA sequence. The top ten clones hold about 8% of a sample with around 230,000 clones, 81% of them seen once. Sequencing used peripheral blood. The TCR was taken from a woman of 80 years or more with acute or convalescent COVID-19.

Here the CDR3 reads CASSTSSDRAGYEQYF. CDR3 coding DNA: TGTGCCAGCAGTACTTCCTCGGACAGGGCGGGGTACGAGCAGTACTTC. The chain employs TRBV27 and TRBJ2-7, with 8 positions matching TRBD1. The CDR3 is made up of 16 amino acids. CDR1 and CDR2 from the germline V gene are MNHEY and SMNVEV (reference sequence). Trimming removed 5 bases from V and 4 bases from J; junction bases left unmatched: 13.